This entry is about one TCR beta chain. Its recognized antigen is unknown. No much larger clone exists at a distance of one base, and base qualities are not known. These data belong to a study of identifying expanded T cells in peripheral blood (dated by TCRdb to about 2019). Some background on the complete study: Technical replicates were generated by sequencing separate aliquots of the same genomic DNA pool, with four replicates compared pairwise.

TCRbeta CDR3 regions were profiled by bias-controlled multiplex PCR amplification of genomic DNA with the immunoSEQ Assay. The original pipeline was this. The absolute abundance of each unique TCRbeta CDR3 region was quantified after sequences were collapsed and filtered. Differential abundance was assessed using a binomial (Fisher-equivalent) model and a beta-binomial model in which time-dependent variance fitted from healthy donors was added. Clones with fewer than 5 combined templates were removed, and differential abundance was called for clones with a Benjamini-Hochberg FDR below 0.01. In the beta-binomial model, variance was expressed as a function of the total template count across the two samples, in the form v = (b*log(k)+a)^2. TCRdb stores this immuneACCESS table with in-frame sequences only. Part of the clones is absent; in the studies checked, under half of the shortfall reflects unresolved V genes, and no reason is known for the rest. V and J calls and clone size are copied from that table; D and trimming were computed from the DNA. For this sample the table gives 70,000 to 100,000 clones, of which 88% were detected only once. The ten largest clones add up to roughly 19% of the sample.

General findings and caveats noted by the study authors: It was expected by the authors that biological variance in healthy repertoires might increase further over much longer intervals, such as months to years. Variance in clone template counts between roughly two-week samples significantly increased with total template count across all healthy donors. Approximately 1.2 differentially abundant clones were flagged by the binomial model between technical replicates, whereas about 16 and 19 were flagged over roughly two weeks and four weeks, respectively. Across all healthy-donor time intervals, the beta-binomial model significantly lowered both the number of clones called differentially abundant and the false-positive rate.

No immune events, such as infections, were documented for the healthy donors during the collection period. To calibrate time-dependent variance in a beta-binomial model of T-cell clone differential abundance, blood repertoires from healthy donors were used as a training cohort. There were roughly 10 healthy donors in the training cohort, of whom 3 were female and 7 were male. The donors were between roughly 25 and 64 years old, with an average age of around 42 years. Whole blood from each healthy donor was obtained from a commercial supplier and was collected at three time points approximately 15 days apart. For immunosequencing, genomic DNA was extracted from unsorted whole blood. Including the terminal cysteine and phenylalanine, the CDR3 comprises 15 residues. The entry retains the CDR3 DNA only, 45 bases that are in frame from base 1. CDR1 is given as SGHTA and CDR2 as FQGNSA, both from the germline V gene. The trim is 4 bases for V and 1 base for J, with a gap of 13 bases between the germline ends.

The sequence was collected from a person aged 18-70 years in good health. Sample: blood. The chain was built from TRBV7-2 and TRBJ1-1; TRBD1 is possibly the D segment (5 matching bases). The CDR3 protein: CASSSPGGANTEAFF. In nucleotide form, the sequence is TGTGCCAGCAGCTCCCCTGGGGGTGCGAACACTGAAGCTTTCTTT.